One and the same sample provided the 21 T cell receptor beta chains below, sequenced in a study of TIL therapy for anti-PD-1-resistant metastatic lung cancer. The immunoSEQ assay was v3. Produced via immunoSEQ multiplex PCR; TCRdb's table is partial and in-frame only. The sample includes more than 90,000 clones, about 71% of them seen just once. As for time point: pre-treatment sample, taken before nivolumab and TIL therapy. Tumor tissue came from excised metastases, mostly pleural nodules or supraclavicular lymph nodes. This specimen was tumor tissue, taken at baseline. These receptors were obtained from a person between 25 and 79 years old with non-small cell lung cancer.

The CDR3 protein is CASSLMGGSGTQHF. The CDR3 bases are TGTGCCAGCAGTTTAATGGGGGGCTCCGGGACCCAGCATTTT. The V call is TRBV28, the J call TRBJ1-5; D perhaps matches TRBD1 (6 bases). CDR3 length: 14 residues. Trimming pared 2 bases from V and 11 bases from J, leaving 16 bases between. The germline gives CDR1 MDHEN, CDR2 SYDVKM. Based on the CDR3 plus reference TRBV28 and TRBJ1-5, the full variable domain is DVKVTQSSRYLVKRTGEKVFLECVQDMDHENMFWYRQDPGLGLRLIYFSYDVKMKEKGDIPEGYSVSREKKERFSLILESASTNQTSMYLCASSLMGGSGTQHFGDGTRLSIL.

CDR3: CAWSVTTGDTEAFF. The CDR3 nucleotides are TGTGCCTGGAGTGTCACGACAGGGGACACTGAAGCTTTCTTT. The chain uses TRBV30 and TRBJ1-1, with TRBD1 matching over 8 bases. Trimming took 0 bases from V and 3 from J; bases not matched to a gene: 3. The CDR3 sequence is 14 residues long. Germline loops: CDR1 GTSNPN, CDR2 SVGIG (reference sequence).

This clone was found a few times. V gene TRBV27 combines with J gene TRBJ1-2; D not certain. Trimming removed 2 bases from V and 4 bases from J, with 8 bases in between. This CDR3 comprises 13 residues. Germline V gene lookup returns CDR1 MNHEY and CDR2 SMNVEV (reference sequence). The chain's CDR3 is CASSLGESYGYTF. The CDR3 region has the DNA TGTGCCAGCAGTTTAGGGGAGAGCTATGGCTACACCTTC.

A few counts support this clone. V usage is TRBV7-8 and J usage is TRBJ2-2; 7 bases match TRBD1. The CDR3 sequence is 16 residues long. CDR1 SGHVS and CDR2 FQNEAQ come from the germline V gene. The V gene end was trimmed by 2 bases and the J gene end by 2 bases; junction bases not matched to a gene: 5. The CDR3 nucleotides are TGTGCCAGCAGCTTAAAGACAGGGATCAACACCGGGGAGCTGTTTTTT. Its translation: CASSLKTGINTGELFF.

This chain joins TRBV4-1 and TRBJ2-7; 9 nucleotides line up with TRBD1. Trimming removed 4 bases from V and 2 bases from J; junction bases left unmatched: 6. Germline CDR1 and CDR2: MGHRA and YSYEKL. CDR3 length equals 15 residues. CDR3 sequence reads: CASSPGQGKTYEQYF. The CDR3 region has the DNA TGCGCCAGCAGCCCCGGACAGGGGAAAACCTACGAGCAGTACTTC.

J is TRBJ2-5 and V is TRBV9; D is perhaps TRBD1 or TRBD2 (5 bases each). CDR1 is SGDLS, CDR2 YYNGEE, per germline. This CDR3 contains 14 residues. Between the trimmed V and J ends, which lost 4 bases and 5 bases, there was a span of 15 bases. CDR3 sequence reads: CASSRGTDRETQYF. In nucleotides, the CDR3 is TGTGCCAGCAGCCGTGGGACGGATAGGGAGACCCAGTACTTC.

The chain couples TRBV28 to TRBJ1-1; TRBD1 might be the D (6 bases). Trimming pared 9 bases from V and 5 bases from J, leaving 22 bases between. Germline V gives CDR1 MDHEN, CDR2 SYDVKM. This CDR3 is 15 amino acids long. This CDR3 reads CASLQGGAKWTEAFF. CDR3 nucleotide sequence: TGTGCCAGTTTACAGGGAGGGGCGAAGTGGACTGAAGCTTTCTTT.

This chain uses TRBV5-1 with TRBJ2-2, with 7 bases that match TRBD1. Germline CDR1 is SGHRS and CDR2 is YFSETQ. The length of the CDR3 is 18 residues. Trimming cost V 5 bases and J 6 bases; bases outside gene matches: 19. For the CDR3, the DNA is TGCGCCAGCAGTCAACAGCCCCCAGGGGGTACGGGCGCCGGGGAGCTGTTTTTT. This sequence encodes CASSQQPPGGTGAGELFF.

DNA of the CDR3: TGTGCCAGCAGCGTTCGAGCTAGCGGGGGACGCACAGATACGCAGTATTTT. Translating gives CASSVRASGGRTDTQYF. This chain links TRBV9 with TRBJ2-3; TRBD2 matches at 10 bases. The ends lost 2 bases at V and 1 base at J; junction bases unmatched: 7. The CDR3 sequence is 17 residues long. Germline-derived CDR1 and CDR2 are SGDLS and YYNGEE.

V is TRBV19 and J is TRBJ1-5; 9 nucleotides match TRBD1. This CDR3 region has 14 residues. Germline V gives CDR1 LNHDA, CDR2 SQIVND (reference sequence). After removal of 7 bases from V and 0 bases from J, the junction contained 1 base not matched to a gene. Here the CDR3 DNA reads TGTGCCAGTATGGACAGGGGTAGCAATCAGCCCCAGCATTTT. As protein: CASMDRGSNQPQHF.

This chain joins TRBV15 and TRBJ2-5, with D possibly matching TRBD1 (5 bases). This CDR3 contains 14 residues. V dropped 0 bases and J dropped 5 bases, with 10 bases sitting between them. Germline V gene data show CDR1 as LNHNV and CDR2 as YYDKDF (reference sequence). CDR3 residues: CATSRDRGSETQYF. The CDR3 DNA sequence: TGTGCCACCAGCAGAGATAGGGGTTCGGAGACCCAGTACTTC.

The chain combines TRBV11-2 with TRBJ2-5; maybe TRBD1 (5 bases). Trimming pared 2 bases from V and 5 bases from J, leaving 18 bases between. The CDR3 consists of 16 residues. Germline V gene lookup returns CDR1 SGHAT and CDR2 FQNNGV. CDR3 DNA: TGTGCCAGCAGCTTAATACGCCGGGCAGGGATGGAGACCCAGTACTTC. Protein: CASSLIRRAGMETQYF.

J is TRBJ2-2 and V is TRBV7-3; TRBD1 might be the D (6 bases). This CDR3 comprises 15 residues. Germline V gives CDR1 SGHTA, CDR2 FQGTGA. Trimming removed 1 base from V and 5 bases from J, with 11 bases in between. The CDR3 protein is CASSLNGQRTGELFF. In DNA form, the CDR3 reads TGTGCCAGCAGCTTAAACGGACAGAGGACCGGGGAGCTGTTTTTT.

In this sample, this clone turned up a few times. This chain links TRBV6-2 or TRBV6-3 with TRBJ2-7; TRBD1 might be the D (6 bases). There are 15 residues in the CDR3. Germline-derived CDR1 and CDR2 are MNHEY and SVGEGT. V lost 2 bases to trimming and J lost 0 bases, with 11 bases between them. The DNA of the CDR3 is TGTGCCAGCAGTTACGAACAGGGCAGCTCCTACGAGCAGTACTTC. Translated: CASSYEQGSSYEQYF.

The V call is TRBV6-9, the J call TRBJ1-3; D perhaps matches TRBD1 (6 bases). This CDR3 is 20 amino acids long. Trimming removed 3 bases at V and 0 bases at J, with 24 bases between. Germline loops: CDR1 MNHGY, CDR2 SVAAGI. In nucleotides, the CDR3 is TGTGCCAGCAGTTACCTCCGGGGGGGACAAGACCACTTCTCTGGAAACACCATATATTTT. Its translation is CASSYLRGGQDHFSGNTIYF.

The chain employs TRBV29-1 and TRBJ2-2; 9 positions agree with TRBD2. The V segment lost 3 bases and the J segment 5 bases; nucleotides outside the gene matches: 13. The CDR3 has 17 amino acids. In germline, CDR1 is SQVTM, CDR2 ANQGSEA. The CDR3 sequence is CSVEGIVTSGLTGELFF. In DNA form, the CDR3 reads TGCAGCGTTGAGGGGATTGTGACTAGCGGTCTTACCGGGGAGCTGTTTTTT.

To note about this clone: The junction differs from germline at one of its ends, possibly a read error. The V and J genes are TRBV25-1 and TRBJ2-7, with 10 bases that match TRBD2. The CDR3 totals 15 residues. CDR1 is MGHDK, CDR2 SYGVNS, per germline. The CDR3 reads CASSEPGARSGRWDF. In DNA, the CDR3 is TGTGCCAGCAGTGAACCAGGGGCGCGTAGCGGGAGGTGGGACTTC.

The V and J genes are TRBV16 and TRBJ2-3; D gene unclear. Per the germline V gene, CDR1 is KGHSY and CDR2 is FQNENV. The V gene lost 2 bases and the J gene lost 1 base, with 10 bases spanning the gap. The CDR3 length is 15 residues. The CDR3 here is CASSQLSTGTDTQYF. As DNA, the CDR3 is TGTGCCAGCAGCCAACTATCCACAGGCACAGATACGCAGTATTTT.

This clone was seen only a few times. The chain couples TRBV24-1 to TRBJ2-4; D remains unclear. The germline V gene encodes CDR1 KGHDR and CDR2 SFDVKD. The CDR3 is 13 amino acids. The V end lost 5 bases, the J end lost 1 base, and 5 bases lay between the germline ends. The CDR3 DNA follows: TGTGCCACCAGTGTAGGGGCCAAAAACATTCAGTACTTC. Amino acids: CATSVGAKNIQYF.

In its sample, this clone was seen many times. V usage is TRBV29-1 and J usage is TRBJ1-5, with D tentatively TRBD1 (5 bases). Trimming left V 6 bases short and J 4 bases short, with 13 bases between. Germline-derived CDR1 and CDR2 are SQVTM and ANQGSEA. This CDR3 is 13 amino acids long. The CDR3 protein is CSVGDQRNQPQHF. Written as DNA, the CDR3 is TGCAGCGTGGGGGACCAAAGAAATCAGCCCCAGCATTTT.

The V gene is TRBV6-2 or TRBV6-3, the J gene TRBJ2-1; D perhaps matches TRBD2 (5 bases). V gave up 4 bases and J gave up 8 bases, with 9 bases separating them. CDR3 size: 12 residues. Germline values: CDR1 MNHEY, CDR2 SVGEGT. CDR3 loop: CASSWRADEQFF. The CDR3 coding sequence is TGTGCCAGCAGTTGGAGAGCGGATGAGCAGTTCTTC.